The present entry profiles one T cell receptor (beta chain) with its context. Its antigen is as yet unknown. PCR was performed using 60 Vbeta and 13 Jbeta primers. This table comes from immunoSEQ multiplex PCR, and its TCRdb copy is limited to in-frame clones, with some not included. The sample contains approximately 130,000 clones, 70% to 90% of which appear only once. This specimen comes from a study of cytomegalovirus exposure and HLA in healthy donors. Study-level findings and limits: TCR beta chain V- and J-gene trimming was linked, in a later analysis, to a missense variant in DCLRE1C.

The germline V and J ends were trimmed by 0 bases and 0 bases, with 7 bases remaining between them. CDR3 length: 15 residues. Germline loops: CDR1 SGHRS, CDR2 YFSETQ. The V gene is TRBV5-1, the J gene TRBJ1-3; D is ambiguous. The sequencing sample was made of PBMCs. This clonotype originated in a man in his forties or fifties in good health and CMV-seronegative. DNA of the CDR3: TGCGCCAGCAGCTTGGATGGAGACTCTGGAAACACCATATATTTT. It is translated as CASSLDGDSGNTIYF. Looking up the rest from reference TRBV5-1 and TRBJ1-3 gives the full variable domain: KAGVTQTPRYLIKTRGQQVTLSCSPISGHRSVSWYQQTPGQGLQFLFEYFSETQRNKGNFPGRFSGRQFSNSRSEMNVSTLELGDSALYLCASSLDGDSGNTIYFGEGSWLTVV.